What follows are 21 T cell receptor beta chains derived from one specimen sequenced in a study of T cell responses to AZD1222 COVID-19 vaccine. Repertoires were generated with immunoSEQ multiplex PCR, while TCRdb's copy carries only in-frame clones and drops some. The profile covers some 190,000 clones, with about 94% appearing a single time and over 1.5% taken by the ten largest. The sequences come from peripheral blood, collected 28 days after the second dose of the MenACWY control vaccine. The source is an adult who received the MenACWY meningococcal vaccine as a control.

This sequence joins TRBV27 and TRBJ1-3; D is unresolved. Germline V CDR1 and CDR2: MNHEY, SMNVEV (reference sequence). This CDR3 has 13 amino acids. V was clipped by 4 bases and J by 2 bases, with 6 bases between them. The CDR3 sequence: CASSSGPGNTIYF. CDR3 sequence (DNA): TGTGCCAGCAGTTCCGGACCTGGAAACACCATATATTTT.

This clone was observed once. DNA for the CDR3: TGTGCCAGCTCATACGGACAGGGGAACGATGGCTACACCTTC. Its protein is CASSYGQGNDGYTF. The chain couples TRBV18 to TRBJ1-2, with 9 bases identical to TRBD1. Germline lookup yields CDR1 KGHSH and CDR2 LQKENI. The V gene end was trimmed by 5 bases and the J gene end by 6 bases; junction bases not matched to a gene: 7. The CDR3 has 14 amino acids.

To note about this clone: This sample also contains other DNA sequences that code for the same CDR3. The chain employs TRBV27 and TRBJ2-7, with D tentatively TRBD2 (6 bases). Trimming pared 2 bases from V and 4 bases from J, leaving 6 bases between. The CDR3 contains 12 residues. Per the germline V gene, CDR1 is MNHEY and CDR2 is SMNVEV (reference sequence). CDR3 sequence (DNA): TGTGCCAGCAGTTTACGGGGGTACGAGCAGTACTTC. Protein: CASSLRGYEQYF.

The chain couples TRBV10-1 to TRBJ2-7; tentatively, D is TRBD2 (5 bases). The CDR3 totals 12 residues. The V gene lost 8 bases and the J gene lost 3 bases, with 11 bases spanning the gap. The germline gives CDR1 WNHNN, CDR2 SYGVQD (reference sequence). The CDR3 DNA reads as TGCGCCAGCTGGAGCGGAGGCTACGAGCAGTACTTC. Its translation: CASWSGGYEQYF.

The J gene is TRBJ2-3, the V gene TRBV5-4, with D perhaps TRBD2 (5 bases). CDR1 is SGHNT and CDR2 is YYREEE in the germline V gene (reference sequence). V shed 9 bases and J shed 2 bases, with 13 bases lying between them. There are 13 residues in the CDR3. CDR3 nucleotide sequence: TGTGCCACCAAACGGGAATCCACAGATACGCAGTATTTT. As protein: CATKRESTDTQYF.

The genes are TRBV7-2 and TRBJ1-5; D uncertain. Germline V CDR1 and CDR2: SGHTA, FQGNSA. Trimming left V 5 bases short and J 6 bases short, with 11 bases between. The length of the CDR3 is 13 residues. In DNA form, the CDR3 reads TGTGCCAGCAGCCCCGACGTGGGTCAGCCCCAGCATTTT. This codes for CASSPDVGQPQHF.

This clone turned up a few times. V and J are TRBV11-2 and TRBJ2-7; TRBD2 aligns across 8 bases. The CDR3 is made up of 17 amino acids. The germline gives CDR1 SGHAT, CDR2 FQNNGV. V lost 4 bases and J lost 3; bases outside the gene matches: 14. CDR3 region: CASSYTWGGTRIYEQYF. CDR3 bases: TGTGCCAGCAGCTACACTTGGGGTGGGACTAGGATCTACGAGCAGTACTTC. The complete variable domain, with remaining parts taken from reference TRBV11-2 and TRBJ2-7, reads EAGVAQSPRYKIIEKRQSVAFWCNPISGHATLYWYQQILGQGPKLLIQFQNNGVVDDSQLPKDRFSAERLKGVDSTLKIQPAKLEDSAVYLCASSYTWGGTRIYEQYFGPGTRLTVT.

This chain uses TRBV18 with TRBJ1-1; D is ambiguous. V shed 3 bases and J shed 5 bases, with 16 bases lying between them. Germline V gene lookup returns CDR1 KGHSH and CDR2 LQKENI. The CDR3 totals 15 residues. The CDR3 loop reads CASSPTELSWTEAFF. CDR3 nucleotides: TGTGCCAGCTCACCTACTGAGTTATCGTGGACTGAAGCTTTCTTT. The full variable domain, with the rest looked up from reference TRBV18 and TRBJ1-1, is NAGVMQNPRHLVRRRGQEARLRCSPMKGHSHVYWYRQLPEEGLKFMVYLQKENIIDESGMPKERFSAEFPKEGPSILRIQQVVRGDSAAYFCASSPTELSWTEAFFGQGTRLTVV.

This clone was counted once. The gene calls are TRBV28 and TRBJ2-6; D not certain. There are 17 residues in the CDR3. Germline loops: CDR1 MDHEN, CDR2 SYDVKM. Trimming took off 1 base at V and 0 bases at J, with 10 bases between the two ends. The CDR3 sequence is CASSLFQFRSGANVLTF. CDR3 in DNA: TGTGCCAGCAGTTTATTCCAGTTCCGCTCTGGGGCCAACGTCCTGACTTTC.

The chain couples TRBV29-1 to TRBJ1-1; D gene uncertain. Trimming left V 5 bases short and J 5 bases short, with 6 bases between. The CDR3 has 10 residues. Germline V CDR1 and CDR2: SQVTM, ANQGSEA. The CDR3 loop is CSVKVTEAFF. The CDR3 bases are TGCAGCGTTAAGGTAACTGAAGCTTTCTTT.

The chain uses TRBV19 and TRBJ1-2; D gene unclear. CDR1 is LNHDA, CDR2 SQIVND, per germline (reference sequence). The CDR3 totals 17 residues. Between the trimmed V and J ends, which lost 11 bases and 3 bases, there was a span of 28 bases. The CDR3 sequence is CASDIACIGQLHYGYTF. The CDR3 DNA reads TGTGCCTCAGACATAGCGTGTATAGGGCAGCTTCACTATGGCTACACCTTC.

J is TRBJ2-7 and V is TRBV28; 9 nucleotides line up with TRBD1. V dropped 6 bases and J dropped 6; count of bases not matched to a gene: 9. CDR1 MDHEN and CDR2 SYDVKM come from the germline V gene. CDR3 length: 14 amino acids. The CDR3 DNA is TGTGCCAGCAGGGACAGGGGTCGATATGGCGAGCAGTACTTC. This gives the protein CASRDRGRYGEQYF. The whole variable domain, remainder taken from reference TRBV28 and TRBJ2-7, is DVKVTQSSRYLVKRTGEKVFLECVQDMDHENMFWYRQDPGLGLRLIYFSYDVKMKEKGDIPEGYSVSREKKERFSLILESASTNQTSMYLCASRDRGRYGEQYFGPGTRLTVT.

This chain joins TRBV12-3 or TRBV12-4 and TRBJ2-7; no definite D call. The CDR3 is 13 amino acids. The germline V and J ends were trimmed by 6 bases and 4 bases, with 13 bases remaining between them. The CDR3 loop is CASRATERYEQYF. In DNA form, the CDR3 reads TGTGCCAGCAGAGCTACAGAGAGGTACGAGCAGTACTTC.

The rearrangement uses TRBV3-1 (or the pseudogene TRBV3-2) and TRBJ2-1; 11 nucleotides agree with TRBD1. Germline V gene sequence: CDR1 LGHDT, CDR2 YNNKEL (reference sequence). Trimming took 3 bases from V and 10 from J; bases not matched to a gene: 5. The CDR3 length is 14 residues. CDR3 in amino acids: CASSQDRGLQEQFF. In DNA form, the CDR3 reads TGTGCCAGCAGCCAGGACAGGGGGCTTCAGGAGCAGTTCTTC.

This chain joins TRBV5-8 and TRBJ1-1, with a tentative D call TRBD1 (5 bases). The CDR3 extends over 15 amino acids. Germline V CDR1 and CDR2: SGHTS, YDEGEE. Trimming took off 0 bases at V and 10 bases at J, with 19 bases between the two ends. As DNA, the CDR3 is TGTGCCAGCAGCTTGGGGCTTTCCGAGCTGGGGGGAGCTTTCTTT. Amino acids: CASSLGLSELGGAFF.

The genes are TRBV19 and TRBJ1-4, with D possibly matching TRBD1 (5 bases). The germline gives CDR1 LNHDA, CDR2 SQIVND (reference sequence). CDR3 size: 15 residues. V was trimmed by 3 bases and J by 8 bases, leaving 16 bases between them. CDR3 nucleotides: TGTGCCAGTAGTATTGCAGTGCTGGGGACGGAAAAACTGTTTTTT. This sequence encodes CASSIAVLGTEKLFF.

This clone was seen just once. The V call is TRBV27, the J call TRBJ2-7; 12 bases are a match to TRBD1. Trimming removed 4 bases from V and 5 bases from J; junction bases left unmatched: 3. Germline CDR1 reads MNHEY; CDR2 reads SMNVEV (reference sequence). CDR3 length: 14 residues. The CDR3 nucleotides are TGTGCCAGCAGTTCGGGACAGGGGGCGCACGAGCAGTACTTC. Protein sequence: CASSSGQGAHEQYF.

The rearrangement joins TRBV14 to TRBJ1-4, with D tentatively TRBD1 (5 bases). Deletions cut 1 base from V and 4 bases from J, with 19 bases between. Germline V lookup: CDR1 SGHDN, CDR2 FVKESK. The CDR3 length is 18 residues. The DNA of the CDR3 is TGTGCCAGCAGCCAAGGAGGGAATAGCGGAGGGGTTAATGAAAAACTGTTTTTT. It codes for CASSQGGNSGGVNEKLFF. The entire variable domain, with the rest obtained from reference TRBV14 and TRBJ1-4, is as follows: EAGVTQFPSHSVIEKGQTVTLRCDPISGHDNLYWYRRVMGKEIKFLLHFVKESKQDESGMPNNRFLAERTGGTYSTLKVQPAELEDSGVYFCASSQGGNSGGVNEKLFFGSGTQLSVL.

CDR3 DNA: TGTGCCAGCAGCTTGGGGCTAGCGGGGGTCCCCGATACGCAGTATTTT. Amino acids: CASSLGLAGVPDTQYF. The chain joins TRBV5-8 to TRBJ2-3; 10 nucleotides align to TRBD2. Germline V gene sequence: CDR1 SGHTS, CDR2 YDEGEE. The CDR3 runs 16 residues. The V segment lost 0 bases and the J segment 6 bases; nucleotides outside the gene matches: 7.

The chain links TRBV3-1 (or the pseudogene TRBV3-2) to TRBJ1-5; TRBD1 matches at 8 bases. Germline loops: CDR1 LGHDT, CDR2 YNNKEL (reference sequence). Trimming took 0 bases from V and 0 from J; bases not matched to a gene: 7. This CDR3 spans 18 amino acids. The CDR3 loop reads CASSQDPYRGYSNQPQHF. CDR3 DNA: TGTGCCAGCAGCCAAGACCCTTACAGGGGGTATAGCAATCAGCCCCAGCATTTT.

V is TRBV30 and J is TRBJ2-7; no definite D call. Germline CDR1 GTSNPN, CDR2 SVGIG (reference sequence). Trimming took off 4 bases at V and 6 bases at J, with 13 bases between the two ends. The CDR3 contains 12 residues. CDR3 sequence: CAWTGPSSEQYF. Here the CDR3 DNA reads TGTGCCTGGACCGGGCCCTCGAGCGAGCAGTACTTC.